This paragraph reports one T cell receptor (beta chain). Its antigen is not known. The data derive from a study of vaccination effects on CD4 cells after COVID-19. Study outcomes and limitations: Vaccine- and infection-induced clones showed marked clonal contraction late following vaccination. Of the vaccine-induced clones from healthy vaccinees, merely 1 of 255 recognized common cold coronaviruses as well.

Assay used: immunoSEQ multiplex PCR; TCRdb lists only in-frame clones, some missing. The data contain some 30,000 clones, around 74% of them singletons. Germline CDR1 SGHRS, CDR2 YFSETQ. Trimming cost V 0 bases and J 9 bases; bases outside gene matches: 6. This CDR3 has 15 residues. Cells that had been cultured for 10 days were the source of isolated CD4+ T cells. Each participant received a vaccine that was either BNT162b2 or mRNA-1273, given as two doses. None of the vaccinated had previously contracted SARS-CoV-2, and their nucleocapsid antibodies tested negative. Cultures received IL-2 medium that replaced half the medium on days 3 and 7.

This TCR came from a human donor who received a COVID-19 vaccine. This chain uses TRBV5-1 with TRBJ1-6, with 7 bases lining up with TRBD1. The source was CD4+ T cells from PBMCs cultured without peptide, collected after COVID-19 vaccination. The chain's CDR3 is CASSLAGTVGSPLHF. The CDR3 DNA reads as TGCGCCAGCAGCTTGGCGGGGACAGTCGGTTCACCCCTCCACTTT. Using reference TRBV5-1 and TRBJ1-6 for the parts outside the CDR3, the full variable domain is KAGVTQTPRYLIKTRGQQVTLSCSPISGHRSVSWYQQTPGQGLQFLFEYFSETQRNKGNFPGRFSGRQFSNSRSEMNVSTLELGDSALYLCASSLAGTVGSPLHFGNGTRLTVT.